The clone carrying this T cell receptor (beta chain) was observed a handful of times. The target antigen is unknown. The sample originates from a study of blood T cells in healthy people across ages. General study points: With donor CMV status unknown, expanded clonotype changes were possibly confounded.

Sample-barcoded 5' priming and a J-beta primer mix drove a second PCR of about 6 to 12 cycles. TCRdb reanalysed the 5' RACE reads using MiXCR and keeps one entry per CDR3 protein. The data show some 700,000 distinct CDR3 sequences, with roughly two fifths seen just once and 20% to 25% held by the top ten. Per germline, CDR1 SGHRS and CDR2 YFSETQ. This CDR3 is 16 amino acids long. With 0 bases removed from V and 1 base from J, the gap between germline ends came to 13 bases. This chain uses TRBV5-1 with TRBJ2-5; a possible D gene is TRBD2 (5 bases). The material sequenced was blood. The TCR originated in an older woman in good health. CDR3 residues: CASSLAGRGTQETQYF. In DNA, the CDR3 is TGCGCCAGCAGCTTGGCCGGACGGGGAACCCAAGAGACCCAGTACTTC.